This entry is about one T cell receptor (beta chain). Its matching antigen is unknown. The data belong to a study of T cell repertoires in cytomegalovirus infection. Study as a whole: Recently identified HLA-C-restricted CMV epitopes were among the peptides used. Signatures in public TCR beta sequences pointed to both CMV infection and matching HLA type. General observations from the study: There were HLA-C-restricted CMV-specific TCR beta clonotypes dominating the ex vivo response. Cumulative public TCR beta family frequency identified CMV carriers with the relevant HLA.

The CDR3 totals 13 residues. CDR1 is SGHTA and CDR2 is FQGNSA in the germline V gene. The V and J ends lost 3 bases and 6 bases, in that order; junction bases with no gene match: 2. TCRdb recomputed calls from the reads with MiXCR, one row per CDR3 protein. Among a few hundred thousand distinct CDR3 sequences, around 30% were seen once, and the ten largest hold about a sixth. J is TRBJ1-2 and V is TRBV7-2, with 9 nucleotides matching TRBD1. The sequence derives from a human donor in good health (CMV status not recorded). Some clones in this sample may be carry-over from other donors' samples. The specimen comprised cultured PBMCs, sampled from culture after CMV antigen stimulation. CDR3 residues: CASSFRDRDGYTF. The CDR3 region has the DNA TGTGCCAGCAGCTTCCGGGACAGGGATGGCTACACCTTC.